This T cell receptor (beta chain) derives from a study of shared clonotypes between healthy human individuals. Several immunoSEQ 96-well plates shared each subset's DNA, each plate a replicate. Here immunoSEQ multiplex PCR was the method, and the copy in TCRdb shows in-frame clones only, minus some. The sample consists of roughly 2.5 million clones, roughly nine tenths of them appearing once. For this clone: Its antigen is as yet unknown.

Study-wide points: Depth of sequencing was expected to influence donor clonotype sharing.

Germline V gene lookup returns CDR1 SGHRS and CDR2 YFSETQ. CDR3 length: 14 residues. J lost 3 bases, V lost 6 bases, and 8 bases had no gene match. The receptor was isolated from a young man in good health. Sequenced input: naive CD4+ T cells sorted from blood. Subset here: CD45RA+ positively selected. This rearrangement joins TRBV5-1 to TRBJ1-2; 7 bases are shared with TRBD1. For the CDR3, the DNA is TGCGCCAGCAAGTTGTGGCAGGGGGACTATGGCTACACCTTC. It specifies CASKLWQGDYGYTF.